Presented here are 7 T cell receptor beta chains from one specimen sequenced in a study of regulatory T cells in long-lasting Graves disease. Sample time point: newly diagnosed GD, antithyroid drugs for less than 3 months. Extracted RNA from PBMCs served as the source of the TCR library. According to the study, TCR beta libraries were built with iRepertoire HTBI primers and CDR3-region Arm-PCR. One entry per CDR3 protein results from TCRdb running MiXCR on the multiplex PCR reads. The data show a few hundred thousand distinct CDR3 sequences, around 16% seen once. These data were also filed under a second study, of T cells in Graves' hyperthyroidism and ophthalmopathy.

Sample: peripheral blood mononuclear cells (PBMCs), taken at new diagnosis, from a patient treated with antithyroid drugs. The receptor set was obtained from a woman aged 18 to 35 with Graves disease.

This clonotype was seen many times. The chain employs TRBV2 and TRBJ1-5; 9 positions agree with TRBD1. Germline V lookup: CDR1 SNHLY, CDR2 FYNNEI. V lost 8 bases to trimming and J lost 2 bases; unmatched junction nucleotides: 1. There are 13 residues in the CDR3. CDR3 protein: CASGQGRNQPQHF. The CDR3 region has the DNA TGTGCCAGCGGACAGGGGCGCAATCAGCCCCAGCATTTT.

There are a few counts of this clonotype. V usage is TRBV6-1 and J usage is TRBJ1-1; D gene ambiguous. V was trimmed by 4 bases and J by 2 bases, leaving 14 bases between them. Germline CDR1 reads MNHNS; CDR2 reads SASEGT. This CDR3 is 15 amino acids long. Here the CDR3 DNA reads TGTGCCAGCAGTGCCAACTCCTTGATTAACACTGAAGCTTTCTTT. Translation gives CASSANSLINTEAFF.

This clonotype has a count of ten or more. The V and J genes are TRBV3-1 and TRBJ1-2, with no clear D. With 1 base removed from V and 4 bases from J, the gap between germline ends came to 13 bases. This CDR3 spans 15 amino acids. Germline values: CDR1 LGHDT, CDR2 YNNKEL (reference sequence). This CDR3 reads CASSQGAGRAYGYTF. DNA for the CDR3: TGTGCCAGCAGCCAAGGCGCTGGACGGGCCTATGGCTACACCTTC.

This clonotype was found many times. The V call is TRBV7-3, the J call TRBJ1-1; D possibly corresponds to TRBD1 (6 bases). V lost 2 bases to trimming and J lost 7 bases, with 14 bases between them. Germline V gene data show CDR1 as SGHTA and CDR2 as FQGTGA. The CDR3 spans 14 residues. CDR3: CASSLEGGLGEAFF. CDR3 DNA: TGTGCCAGCAGCTTAGAGGGGGGGCTAGGTGAAGCTTTCTTT.

The V call is TRBV3-1, the J call TRBJ2-2; D gene ambiguous. CDR1 and CDR2 from the germline V gene are LGHDT and YNNKEL (reference sequence). The V gene lost 2 bases and the J gene lost 1 base, with 8 bases spanning the gap. The CDR3 has 15 amino acids. The CDR3 here is CASSQTGLNTGELFF. DNA for the CDR3: TGTGCCAGCAGCCAAACGGGCCTGAACACCGGGGAGCTGTTTTTT.

As for this clonotype: This likely came from a read error, as a far larger clone is one base away. This chain connects TRBV5-1 to TRBJ2-5, with D possibly matching TRBD2 (6 bases). The germline V and J ends were trimmed by 0 bases and 11 bases, with 17 bases remaining between them. This CDR3 has 14 residues. Germline CDR1 is SGHRS and CDR2 is YFSETQ. The CDR3 bases are TGCGCCAGCAGCTTGGGGGGGGATAGCAATGAGCAGTACTTC. Residues: CASSLGGDSNEQYF.

A word on this clonotype: A read error is possible here, since a much larger clone lies one base away. V gene TRBV30 combines with J gene TRBJ2-3, with D possibly called TRBD1 or TRBD2 (5 bases each). This CDR3 spans 14 amino acids. Trimming shortened V by 2 bases and J by 4 bases, and 13 bases separated the two germline ends. The germline V gene encodes CDR1 GTSNPN and CDR2 SVGIG (reference sequence). The CDR3 protein is CAWSPGRGSDTQYF. CDR3 bases: TGTGCCTGGAGTCCGGGACGGGGATCAGATACGCAGTATTTT.